These 13 T cell receptor beta chains were sequenced from one sample in a study of shared clonotypes between healthy human individuals. The repertoire was sequenced with immunoSEQ multiplex PCR; TCRdb's copy has only in-frame clones and lacks some. The sample shows 400,000 to 500,000 clones, around 80% of them seen only once. The sample was PBMCs. The receptors here all came from a woman in her thirties or forties in good health. Some clones in this sample may be carry-over from other donors' samples.

The chain combines TRBV30 with TRBJ1-2; D unclear. The CDR3 covers 16 residues. Between the trimmed V and J ends, which lost 1 base and 0 bases, there was a span of 15 bases. Germline V CDR1 and CDR2: GTSNPN, SVGIG (reference sequence). The CDR3 bases are TGTGCCTGGAGTGGGACCTCACACACCCCTAACTATGGCTACACCTTC. Translation: CAWSGTSHTPNYGYTF.

The CDR3 DNA reads as TGTGCCAGCAGTCCCGGTCCAGGGGATAATGAAAAACTGTTTTTT. As protein: CASSPGPGDNEKLFF. The chain carries TRBV2 and TRBJ1-4; possibly TRBD1 for D (6 bases). Germline CDR1 is SNHLY and CDR2 is FYNNEI. Deletions cut 5 bases from V and 4 bases from J, with 14 bases between. This CDR3 region has 15 residues.

This clone has a count of ten or more. The chain employs TRBV29-1 and TRBJ2-7; 7 bases fit TRBD1. V dropped 5 bases and J dropped 0; count of bases not matched to a gene: 4. CDR1 and CDR2 from the germline V gene are SQVTM and ANQGSEA. The CDR3 contains 13 residues. This CDR3 reads CSVRGQSSYEQYF. CDR3 coding DNA: TGCAGCGTTCGGGGACAGTCCTCCTACGAGCAGTACTTC.

CDR3 nucleotide sequence: TGTGCCAGCACTGACAGGGGGCCCAACTATGGCTACACCTTC. Translated, it gives CASTDRGPNYGYTF. The J gene is TRBJ1-2, the V gene TRBV2; TRBD1 matches 10 bases. Germline V CDR1 and CDR2: SNHLY, FYNNEI. The CDR3 has 14 residues. V lost 7 bases and J lost 2; bases outside the gene matches: 4.

The CDR3 region is CASSPDRNYGYTF. CDR3 in DNA: TGTGCCAGCAGCCCTGACAGGAACTATGGCTACACCTTC. J is TRBJ1-2 and V is TRBV7-8; TRBD1 might be the D (6 bases). Germline lookup yields CDR1 SGHVS and CDR2 FQNEAQ. CDR3 size: 13 residues. The V end was cut by 5 bases, the J end by 2 bases, with 9 bases between.

Comment on this clone: One end of the junction fails to match germline, which may point to a read error. The CDR3 DNA follows: TGTGCCTGGAGTGTCAATTTGGATCCCCACTTC. Its translation: CAWSVNLDPHF. J is TRBJ2-7 and V is TRBV30; no reliable D call. CDR1 and CDR2 (germline): GTSNPN, SVGIG (reference sequence). This CDR3 is 11 amino acids long. The whole variable domain, remainder taken from reference TRBV30 and TRBJ2-7, is SQTIHQWPATLVQPVGSPLSLECTVEGTSNPNLYWYRQAAGRGLQLLFYSVGIGQISSEVPQNLSASRPQDRQFILSSKKLLLSDSGFYLCAWSVNLDPHFGPGTRLTVT.

Remarks on this clone: A far larger clone is one base from this, pointing to a likely read error. The sample carries other DNA sequences with the same CDR3. V is TRBV7-3 and J is TRBJ2-2, with 7 bases matching TRBD2. V shed 1 base and J 8 bases; nucleotides not matched to a gene: 10. Germline V gene lookup returns CDR1 SGHTA and CDR2 FQGTGA. This CDR3 is 16 amino acids long. This chain's CDR3 is CASSLIPAGNLGELFF. In nucleotides, the CDR3 is TGTGCCAGCAGCTTAATCCCAGCGGGAAATCTTGGGGAGCTGTTTTTT.

In DNA, the CDR3 is TGTGCCAGCAGTTTAGGGGGCGGCGGAAAGAACACCGGGGAGCTGTTTTTT. This gives the protein CASSLGGGGKNTGELFF. The chain carries TRBV27 and TRBJ2-2; possible D gene TRBD1, 6 bases. The CDR3 runs 17 residues. From germline, CDR1 is MNHEY and CDR2 SMNVEV (reference sequence). Trimming removed 2 bases from V and 1 base from J, with 14 bases in between.

The chain has TRBV6-1 and TRBJ1-5; TRBD1 agrees at 8 bases. CDR1 is MNHNS, CDR2 SASEGT, per germline. Germline trimming cut 8 bases from V and 6 bases from J; bases unmatched to any gene: 9. CDR3 size: 14 residues. CDR3 coding DNA: TGTGCCAGCGGCCCCCAGGGGGCTTTTCAGCCCCAGCATTTT. Translation: CASGPQGAFQPQHF.

With regard to this clone: A far larger clone is only one base removed, so a read error is likely. This sequence joins TRBV30 and TRBJ2-3, with D unresolved. Germline V gene sequence: CDR1 GTSNPN, CDR2 SVGIG (reference sequence). CDR3 size: 12 residues. CDR3 protein: CARSTATDTQYF. DNA of the CDR3: TGTGCCCGGAGTACGGCCACAGATACGCAGTATTTT.

The chain joins TRBV11-2 to TRBJ2-6, with D perhaps TRBD1 or TRBD2 (5 bases each). The V and J ends lost 5 bases and 2 bases respectively, with 13 bases between them. The CDR3 runs 16 residues. CDR1 SGHAT and CDR2 FQNNGV come from the germline V gene. For the CDR3, the DNA is TGTGCCAGCAGCCGGTACGGGGCTACTGGGGCCAACGTCCTGACTTTC. This gives the protein CASSRYGATGANVLTF.

This clone turned up a few times. J is TRBJ2-7 and V is TRBV18; no reliable D call. The CDR3 runs 12 residues. Per germline, CDR1 KGHSH and CDR2 LQKENI. Trimming took off 2 bases at V and 4 bases at J, with 6 bases between the two ends. The CDR3 DNA reads TGTGCCAGCTCACCAGACGAGTACGAGCAGTACTTC. Translation: CASSPDEYEQYF.

The V and J genes are TRBV11-3 and TRBJ2-7; 8 bases match TRBD2. With 4 bases clipped from V and 6 bases from J, the junction kept 5 bases outside the gene matches. CDR1 is SGHNT and CDR2 is YENEEA in the germline V gene. The CDR3 extends over 13 amino acids. The CDR3 DNA reads TGTGCCAGCAGCTCTGTCCGGGGGGGCGAGCAGTACTTC. Its translation: CASSSVRGGEQYF.